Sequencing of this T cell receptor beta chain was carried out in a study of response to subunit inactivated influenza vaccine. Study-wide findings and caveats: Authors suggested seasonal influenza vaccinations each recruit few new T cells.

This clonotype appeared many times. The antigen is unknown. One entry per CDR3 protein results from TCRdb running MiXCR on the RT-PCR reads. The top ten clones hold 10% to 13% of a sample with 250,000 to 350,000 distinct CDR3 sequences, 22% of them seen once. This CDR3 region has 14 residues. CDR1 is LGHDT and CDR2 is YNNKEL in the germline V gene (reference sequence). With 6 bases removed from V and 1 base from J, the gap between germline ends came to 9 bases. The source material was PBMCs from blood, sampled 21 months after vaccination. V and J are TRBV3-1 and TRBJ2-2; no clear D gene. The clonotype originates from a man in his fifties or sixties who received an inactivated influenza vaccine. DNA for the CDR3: TGTGCCAGCAGAAGGGCCAAGAACACCGGGGAGCTGTTTTTT. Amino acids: CASRRAKNTGELFF.